The 17 T cell receptor beta chains reported below all come from one sample, sequenced in a study of breast tumors, draining lymph nodes, adjacent tissues. TCRdb re-called the multiplex PCR reads with MiXCR, one entry per CDR3 protein. This table has 130,000 or so distinct CDR3 sequences, roughly 20% appearing once. Samples came from axillary lymph nodes draining the breast cancer. Sequenced input: axillary lymph node tissue. These receptors all stem from a female donor with breast cancer. Some clones in this sample may be carry-over from other donors' samples.

This clonotype was recorded many times. In DNA, the CDR3 is TGTGCCATCAGTAAAAGTCGCACAGATACGCAGTATTTT. Translating it yields CAISKSRTDTQYF. The chain recombines TRBV10-3 with TRBJ2-3; D ambiguous. The CDR3 is made up of 13 amino acids. V was shortened by 5 bases and J by 1 base, with 7 bases between the two germline ends. Germline V gene sequence: CDR1 ENHRY, CDR2 SYGVKD.

To note about this clonotype: Possible read error: a much larger clone is one base away. J is TRBJ2-1 and V is TRBV20-1; TRBD2 matches 7 bases. CDR3 length: 14 residues. CDR1 and CDR2 (germline): DFQATT, SNEGSKA (reference sequence). DNA for the CDR3: TGCAGTGCTAAACCCGGGAGGATCTACAATGGGCAGTTCTTC. Translation gives CSAKPGRIYNGQFF.

Note on this clonotype: Being one base from a much bigger clone, this may be a read error. The chain carries TRBV29-1 and TRBJ2-1, with D perhaps TRBD1 (6 bases). Germline CDR1 reads SQVTM; CDR2 reads ANQGSEA. This CDR3 is 13 amino acids long. V was shortened by 5 bases and J by 3 bases, with 11 bases between the two germline ends. This CDR3 reads CSVTDSFYNEQFF. CDR3 nucleotide sequence: TGCAGCGTTACGGACAGCTTCTACAATGAGCAGTTCTTC.

In its sample, this clonotype was seen many times. The CDR3 loop reads CASSLGTTSYNEQFF. The CDR3 bases are TGTGCCAGTAGTCTTGGGACCACCTCCTACAATGAGCAGTTCTTC. The rearrangement links TRBV19 to TRBJ2-1; either TRBD1 or TRBD2 may fit D (5 bases each). The germline V gene has CDR1 LNHDA and CDR2 SQIVND (reference sequence). The V end lost 5 bases, the J end lost 0 bases, and 11 bases lay between the germline ends. This CDR3 comprises 15 residues. Full variable domain (rest looked up from reference TRBV19 and TRBJ2-1): DGGITQSPKYLFRKEGQNVTLSCEQNLNHDAMYWYRQDPGQGLRLIYYSQIVNDFQKGDIAEGYSVSREKKESFPLTVTSAQKNPTAFYLCASSLGTTSYNEQFFGPGTRLTVL.

As for this clonotype: This may be a read error, as it is one base from a much larger clone. The V gene is TRBV7-2, the J gene TRBJ2-1, with 11 bases matching TRBD2. The germline V gene encodes CDR1 SGHTA and CDR2 FQGNSA. The CDR3 has 19 residues. The CDR3 spells CASSPRGWGGTSGYNEQLF. DNA for the CDR3: TGTGCCAGCAGCCCCAGGGGGTGGGGGGGGACTAGCGGCTACAATGAGCAGCTCTTC.

About this clonotype itself: A much larger clone sits a single nucleotide away, making a read error possible. The chain recombines TRBV20-1 with TRBJ2-7; 7 nucleotides agree with TRBD2. V dropped 1 base and J dropped 4; count of bases not matched to a gene: 4. The CDR3 length is 13 residues. Germline V CDR1 and CDR2: DFQATT, SNEGSKA (reference sequence). As DNA, the CDR3 is TGCAGTGCTAGAGGGGCGGGGGTGTACGAGCAGTACTTC. Translated: CSARGAGVYEQYF.

This clonotype has ten or more counts. CDR3 in amino acids: CSARRPGETQYF. CDR3 in DNA: TGCAGTGCCAGACGTCCCGGAGAGACCCAGTACTTC. This chain connects TRBV20-1 to TRBJ2-5; no definite D call. V lost 6 bases and J 4 bases, leaving 12 bases between the germline ends. Germline V gene sequence: CDR1 DFQATT, CDR2 SNEGSKA (reference sequence). CDR3 length: 12 amino acids.

This clonotype was seen ten or more times. The V call is TRBV12-3 or TRBV12-4, the J call TRBJ2-5, with 16 bases matching TRBD2. Losses at the gene ends were 5 bases for V and 5 bases for J; bases not matched to a gene: 5. The CDR3 has 16 residues. CDR3 residues: CASSLGLAGGGETQYF. CDR3 DNA: TGTGCCAGCAGTCTGGGACTAGCGGGAGGGGGGGAGACCCAGTACTTC.

This clonotype was recorded many times. The chain carries TRBV4-2 and TRBJ2-5, with D tentatively TRBD1 (7 bases). CDR1 is LGHNA, CDR2 YNFKEQ, per germline. The CDR3 spans 15 residues. V shed 4 bases and J shed 0 bases, with 12 bases lying between them. In DNA form, the CDR3 reads TGTGCCAGCAGCCCCAGGGGGGTGAACCAAGAGACCCAGTACTTC. Translating it yields CASSPRGVNQETQYF.

This clonotype has a handful of counts. This sequence may be a read error, since a much larger clone differs from it by one base. The chain employs TRBV5-4 and TRBJ1-6, with TRBD1 as a possible D gene (5 bases). Germline V CDR1 and CDR2: SGHNT, YYREEE (reference sequence). This CDR3 has 14 amino acids. The CDR3 here is CAGSLGEGNSPLHF. In DNA, the CDR3 is TGTGCCGGCAGCTTGGGGGAGGGGAATTCACCCCTCCACTTT. The entire variable domain, with the rest obtained from reference TRBV5-4 and TRBJ1-6, is as follows: ETGVTQSPTHLIKTRGQQVTLRCSSQSGHNTVSWYQQALGQGPQFIFQYYREEENGRGNFPPRFSGLQFPNYSSELNVNALELDDSALYLCAGSLGEGNSPLHFGNGTRLTVT.

Notes on this clonotype: A clone one base away is much larger, so this may be a read error. The chain has TRBV3-1 and TRBJ2-7, with D unresolved. The germline CDR1 and CDR2 sequences are LGHDT and YNNKEL (reference sequence). This CDR3 region has 13 residues. CDR3 loop: CASSPYTKVEQCF. The CDR3 bases are TGTGCCAGCAGCCCCTACACTAAAGTCGAGCAGTGCTTC.

About this clonotype: This may be a read error: a much more frequent sequence differs by one nucleotide. The gene calls are TRBV6-1 and TRBJ2-3; no reliable D call. The CDR3 has 12 residues. Germline CDR1 and CDR2: MNHNS and SASEGT. Trimming left V 2 bases short and J 10 bases short, with 10 bases between. For the CDR3, the DNA is TGTGCCAGCAGTGAACTATTCTATGCGCAGTATTTT. Translation gives CASSELFYAQYF.

This clonotype has a handful of counts. This rearrangement joins TRBV11-2 to TRBJ2-3; 9 nucleotides align to TRBD1. Germline V gene sequence: CDR1 SGHAT, CDR2 FQNNGV. The length of the CDR3 is 19 residues. With V trimmed by 5 bases and J by 0 bases, 15 bases remained unmatched. CDR3 protein: CASSPTAGTGYWSTDTQYF. CDR3 nucleotide sequence: TGTGCCAGCAGCCCCACCGCGGGGACAGGGTATTGGAGCACAGATACGCAGTATTTT.

This clonotype was counted ten times or more. V usage is TRBV7-3 and J usage is TRBJ2-3; no clear D gene. From germline, CDR1 is SGHTA and CDR2 FQGTGA. The V end was cut by 3 bases, the J end by 4 bases, with 8 bases between. The CDR3 is made up of 13 amino acids. The CDR3 protein is CASSFEVADTQYF. Written as DNA, the CDR3 is TGTGCCAGCAGCTTTGAAGTGGCAGATACGCAGTATTTT.

This clonotype was seen repeatedly, ten times or more. The rearrangement links TRBV7-6 to TRBJ1-4, with a possible D match to TRBD1 (5 bases). The ends were cut back, 0 bases at V and 6 bases at J, with 11 bases in the middle. The germline gives CDR1 SGHVS, CDR2 FNYEAQ. CDR3 length: 15 amino acids. The CDR3 spells CASSLAGRVDEKLFF. CDR3 in DNA: TGTGCCAGCAGCTTAGCAGGCAGGGTGGATGAAAAACTGTTTTTT.

This clonotype occurred many times. This rearrangement joins TRBV6-6 to TRBJ2-7; no firm D call. This CDR3 contains 12 residues. V shed 5 bases and J shed 0 bases, with 5 bases lying between them. Germline values: CDR1 MNHNY, CDR2 SVGAGI (reference sequence). CDR3 in amino acids: CASSESSYEQYF. The CDR3 DNA is TGTGCCAGCAGTGAAAGCTCCTACGAGCAGTACTTC.

This clonotype was found many times. CDR3 sequence (DNA): TGTGCCACCAGTGGGGTCGGGATCACAGATACGCAGTATTTT. It specifies CATSGVGITDTQYF. The chain is built from TRBV24-1 and TRBJ2-3; D perhaps matches TRBD2 (5 bases). Germline CDR1 is KGHDR and CDR2 is SFDVKD. This CDR3 is built from 14 residues. V was shortened by 5 bases and J by 2 bases, with 10 bases between the two germline ends.